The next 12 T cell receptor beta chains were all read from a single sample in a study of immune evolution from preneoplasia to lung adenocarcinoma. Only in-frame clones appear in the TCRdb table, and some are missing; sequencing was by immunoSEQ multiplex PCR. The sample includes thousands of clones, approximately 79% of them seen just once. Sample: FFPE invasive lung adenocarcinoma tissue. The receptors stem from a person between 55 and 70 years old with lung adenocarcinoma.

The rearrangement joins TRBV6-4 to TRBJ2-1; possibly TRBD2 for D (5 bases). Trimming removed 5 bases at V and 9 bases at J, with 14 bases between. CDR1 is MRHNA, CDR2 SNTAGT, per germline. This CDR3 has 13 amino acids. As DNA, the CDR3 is TGTGCCAGCAGTCCAACGGACCGGGGTGAGCAGTTCTTC. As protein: CASSPTDRGEQFF.

CDR3 in amino acids: CASSRGDRGTTGELFF. The CDR3 region has the DNA TGCGCCAGCAGCCGTGGAGACAGGGGGACCACCGGGGAGCTGTTTTTT. The chain carries TRBV4-1 and TRBJ2-2; 9 bases fit TRBD1. The CDR3 runs to 16 residues. From germline, CDR1 is MGHRA and CDR2 YSYEKL. With V trimmed by 4 bases and J by 4 bases, 7 bases remained unmatched.

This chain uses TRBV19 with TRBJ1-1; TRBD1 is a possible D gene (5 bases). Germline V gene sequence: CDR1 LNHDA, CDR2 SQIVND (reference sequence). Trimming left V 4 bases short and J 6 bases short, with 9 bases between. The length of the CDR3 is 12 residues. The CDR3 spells CASSRRDSEAFF. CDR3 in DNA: TGTGCCAGTAGTAGAAGGGACTCTGAAGCTTTCTTT.

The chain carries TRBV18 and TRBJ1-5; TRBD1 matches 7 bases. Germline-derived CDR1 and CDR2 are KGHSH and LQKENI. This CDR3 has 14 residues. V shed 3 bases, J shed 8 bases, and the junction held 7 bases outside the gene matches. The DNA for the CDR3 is TGTGCCAGCTCACCTCAGGGGGGGGCTAAGCCCCAGCATTTT. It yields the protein CASSPQGGAKPQHF. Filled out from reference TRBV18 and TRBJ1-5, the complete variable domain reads NAGVMQNPRHLVRRRGQEARLRCSPMKGHSHVYWYRQLPEEGLKFMVYLQKENIIDESGMPKERFSAEFPKEGPSILRIQQVVRGDSAAYFCASSPQGGAKPQHFGDGTRLSIL.

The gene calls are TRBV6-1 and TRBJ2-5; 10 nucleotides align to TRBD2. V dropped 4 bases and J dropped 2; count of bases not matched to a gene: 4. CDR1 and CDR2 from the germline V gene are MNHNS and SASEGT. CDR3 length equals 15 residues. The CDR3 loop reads CASSGLAGDQETQYF. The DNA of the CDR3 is TGTGCCAGCAGTGGACTAGCGGGCGATCAAGAGACCCAGTACTTC.

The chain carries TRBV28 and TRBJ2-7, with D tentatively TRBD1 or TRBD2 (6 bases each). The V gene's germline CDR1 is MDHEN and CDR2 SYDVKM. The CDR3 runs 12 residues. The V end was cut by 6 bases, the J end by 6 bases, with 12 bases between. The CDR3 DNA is TGTGCCAGCAGGAAGGGGGGCCGCGAGCAGTACTTC. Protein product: CASRKGGREQYF.

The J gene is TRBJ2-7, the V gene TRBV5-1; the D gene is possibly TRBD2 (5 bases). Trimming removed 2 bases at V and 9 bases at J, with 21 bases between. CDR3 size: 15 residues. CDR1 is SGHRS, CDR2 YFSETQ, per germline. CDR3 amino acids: CASSFLGPDKGGQYF. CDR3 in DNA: TGCGCCAGCAGCTTCTTGGGCCCAGACAAAGGAGGGCAGTACTTC. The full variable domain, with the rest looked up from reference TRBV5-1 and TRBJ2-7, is KAGVTQTPRYLIKTRGQQVTLSCSPISGHRSVSWYQQTPGQGLQFLFEYFSETQRNKGNFPGRFSGRQFSNSRSEMNVSTLELGDSALYLCASSFLGPDKGGQYFGPGTRLTVT.

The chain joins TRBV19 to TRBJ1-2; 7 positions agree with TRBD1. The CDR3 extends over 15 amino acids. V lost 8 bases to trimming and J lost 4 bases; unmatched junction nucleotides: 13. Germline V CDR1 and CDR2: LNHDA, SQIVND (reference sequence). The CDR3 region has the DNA TGTGCCAGTTATCCTTCCAGGGGGAACCTCTATGGCTACACCTTC. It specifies CASYPSRGNLYGYTF.

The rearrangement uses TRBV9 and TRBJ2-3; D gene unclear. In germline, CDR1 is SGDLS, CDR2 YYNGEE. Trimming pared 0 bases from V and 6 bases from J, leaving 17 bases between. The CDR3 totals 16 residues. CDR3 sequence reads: CASSVAKGLPSDTQYF. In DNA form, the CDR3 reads TGTGCCAGCAGCGTAGCTAAGGGCCTGCCATCGGATACGCAGTATTTT.

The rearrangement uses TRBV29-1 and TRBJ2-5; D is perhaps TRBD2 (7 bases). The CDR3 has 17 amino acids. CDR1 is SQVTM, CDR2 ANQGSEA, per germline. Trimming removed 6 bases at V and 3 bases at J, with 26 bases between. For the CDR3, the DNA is TGCAGCGTCCGTATGGGGGGGGCTCACGCCTCGGAAGAGACCCAGTACTTC. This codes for CSVRMGGAHASEETQYF. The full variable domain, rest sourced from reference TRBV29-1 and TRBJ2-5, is SAVISQKPSRDICQRGTSLTIQCQVDSQVTMMFWYRQQPGQSLTLIATANQGSEATYESGFVIDKFPISRPNLTFSTLTVSNMSPEDSSIYLCSVRMGGAHASEETQYFGPGTRLLVL.

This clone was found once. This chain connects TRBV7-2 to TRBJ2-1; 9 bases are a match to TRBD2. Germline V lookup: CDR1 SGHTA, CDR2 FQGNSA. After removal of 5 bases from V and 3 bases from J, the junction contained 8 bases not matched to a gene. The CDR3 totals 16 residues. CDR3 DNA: TGTGCCAGCAGCCTAGGGACTAGCAGGCGCTACAATGAGCAGTTCTTC. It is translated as CASSLGTSRRYNEQFF.

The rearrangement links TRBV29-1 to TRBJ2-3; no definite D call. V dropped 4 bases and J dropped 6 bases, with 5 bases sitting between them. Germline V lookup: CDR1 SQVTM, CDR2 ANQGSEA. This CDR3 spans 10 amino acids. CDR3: CSVAVDTQYF. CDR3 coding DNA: TGCAGCGTTGCCGTGGATACGCAGTATTTT.